The 2 T cell receptor beta chains listed next were all sequenced from one sample in a study of shared clonotypes between healthy human individuals. Produced via immunoSEQ multiplex PCR; TCRdb's table is partial and in-frame only. The table records about 1,500,000 clones, approximately 97% of them present only once. Source material: naive CD4+ T cells sorted from blood. Documented subset: CD45RA+ positively selected. The origin of the receptors is a man younger than 40 in good health.

This clone was counted only a few times. At the DNA level, this CDR3 is encoded by other sequences in the same sample as well. The V gene is TRBV14, the J gene TRBJ2-7; D unclear. V was pared by 0 bases and J by 0 bases, with 6 bases between. From germline, CDR1 is SGHDN and CDR2 FVKESK. The CDR3 has 14 residues. CDR3 bases: TGTGCCAGCAGCCAAGAGTGGAGCTCCTACGAGCAGTACTTC. Residues: CASSQEWSSYEQYF.

The chain links TRBV5-1 to TRBJ1-1; the D is unclear. CDR1 and CDR2 (germline): SGHRS, YFSETQ. This CDR3 spans 13 amino acids. V gave up 5 bases and J gave up 1 base, with 9 bases separating them. CDR3 DNA sequence: TGCGCCAGCAGAGGCGTAACGAACACTGAAGCTTTCTTT. Residues: CASRGVTNTEAFF.